This entry lists 14 T cell receptor beta chains sequenced from one sample in a study of neurological immune-mediated disorders. Noted time point: longitudinal time-point 1 (baseline). In TCRdb, the 5' RACE reads were re-called with MiXCR into one record per CDR3 protein. The data show 67,000 or so distinct CDR3 sequences, about an eighth seen once. The sequencing input was PBMCs. The receptors were gathered from a female donor with HTLV-1-associated myelopathy (HAM/TSP).

This clonotype was detected ten times or more. The chain uses TRBV5-1 and TRBJ2-3; tentatively, D is TRBD1 or TRBD2 (5 bases each). With 4 bases removed from V and 3 bases from J, the gap between germline ends came to 18 bases. Looked up from germline, CDR1 is SGHRS and CDR2 is YFSETQ. The CDR3 length is 16 residues. Here the CDR3 reads CASSGTGTPGTDTQYF. In nucleotides, the CDR3 is TGCGCCAGCAGCGGAACCGGGACGCCGGGGACAGATACGCAGTATTTT.

The rearrangement links TRBV3-1 to TRBJ2-5; D perhaps matches TRBD1 (5 bases). V was shortened by 8 bases and J by 1 base, with 11 bases between the two germline ends. Germline lookup yields CDR1 LGHDT and CDR2 YNNKEL (reference sequence). The CDR3 spans 13 residues. CDR3 residues: CASHARVQETQYF. The CDR3 coding sequence is TGTGCCAGCCACGCCAGGGTCCAAGAGACCCAGTACTTC.

This clonotype appeared many times. The V call is TRBV12-3 or TRBV12-4, the J call TRBJ2-1; D is perhaps TRBD2 (6 bases). The CDR3 loop spans 12 amino acids. V dropped 4 bases and J dropped 6 bases, with 7 bases sitting between them. CDR3 coding DNA: TGTGCCAGCAGTTGGGGAGGCAATGAGCAGTTCTTC. Protein sequence: CASSWGGNEQFF.

This clonotype has a count of ten or more. V gene TRBV5-1 combines with J gene TRBJ2-6; 12 bases line up with TRBD2. This CDR3 region has 18 residues. Germline lookup yields CDR1 SGHRS and CDR2 YFSETQ. V lost 5 bases to trimming and J lost 0 bases; unmatched junction nucleotides: 6. The CDR3 is CASSSGLAGSSGANVLTF. DNA of the CDR3: TGCGCCAGCAGTAGCGGACTAGCGGGGAGCTCTGGGGCCAACGTCCTGACTTTC.

In its sample, this clonotype was seen many times. The rearrangement links TRBV20-1 to TRBJ2-3; 9 bases map to TRBD2. CDR3 length: 14 amino acids. The V gene end was trimmed by 6 bases and the J gene end by 2 bases; junction bases not matched to a gene: 6. The germline V gene encodes CDR1 DFQATT and CDR2 SNEGSKA (reference sequence). The CDR3 DNA sequence: TGCAGTGCCATTAGCGGGGGAAACACAGATACGCAGTATTTT. Its translation: CSAISGGNTDTQYF.

This clonotype was seen a handful of times. V gene TRBV10-1 combines with J gene TRBJ1-5; 7 nucleotides align to TRBD1. CDR3 length: 13 amino acids. The V gene's germline CDR1 is WNHNN and CDR2 SYGVQD (reference sequence). J lost 7 bases, V lost 3 bases, and 3 bases had no gene match. The CDR3 is CASSDQGGQPQHF. The CDR3 DNA reads as TGCGCCAGCAGTGACCAGGGGGGACAGCCCCAGCATTTT.

The genes are TRBV7-9 and TRBJ2-5; TRBD2 aligns across 7 bases. Per germline, CDR1 SEHNR and CDR2 FQNEAQ (reference sequence). This CDR3 comprises 13 residues. Trimming removed 1 base from V and 5 bases from J; junction bases left unmatched: 1. CDR3 bases: TGTGCCAGCAGCTTAGACGGGGGGGAGACCCAGTACTTC. This translates into CASSLDGGETQYF. The entire variable domain, with the rest obtained from reference TRBV7-9 and TRBJ2-5, is as follows: DTGVSQNPRHKITKRGQNVTFRCDPISEHNRLYWYRQTLGQGPEFLTYFQNEAQLEKSRLLSDRFSAERPKGSFSTLEIQRTEQGDSAMYLCASSLDGGETQYFGPGTRLLVL.

The V call is TRBV4-2, the J call TRBJ2-1; possible D gene TRBD2, 7 bases. The germline V gene encodes CDR1 LGHNA and CDR2 YNFKEQ. The CDR3 runs 16 residues. Trimming took 5 bases from V and 4 from J, leaving 18 bases between them. The CDR3 here is CASSKLEGGVYNEQFF. The CDR3 DNA follows: TGTGCCAGCAGCAAGCTGGAGGGGGGGGTATACAATGAGCAGTTCTTC.

The V and J genes are TRBV5-1 and TRBJ2-1; TRBD2 matches at 10 bases. This CDR3 spans 16 amino acids. V shed 8 bases and J 3 bases; nucleotides not matched to a gene: 11. The germline gives CDR1 SGHRS, CDR2 YFSETQ. The CDR3 loop reads CASSALSGGVYNEQFF. In nucleotides, the CDR3 is TGCGCCAGTAGCGCCCTCAGCGGGGGGGTCTACAATGAGCAGTTCTTC.

This clonotype showed up many times. The chain is built from TRBV12-3 or TRBV12-4 and TRBJ1-2; D gene unclear. The ends were cut back, 2 bases at V and 4 bases at J, with 5 bases in the middle. This CDR3 has 12 amino acids. CDR3 residues: CASSLLGYGYTF. CDR3 coding DNA: TGTGCCAGCAGTTTACTGGGCTATGGCTACACCTTC.

By its share, this clonotype is medium-sized. The chain uses TRBV20-1 and TRBJ1-1, with unresolved D. Trimming stripped 3 bases from V and 1 base from J, with 15 bases between. The CDR3 covers 15 residues. CDR1 and CDR2 from the germline V gene are DFQATT and SNEGSKA (reference sequence). The chain's CDR3 is CSASRTAHTNTEAFF. DNA for the CDR3: TGCAGTGCTAGTCGCACAGCTCACACGAACACTGAAGCTTTCTTT.

This clonotype was seen at least ten times. This sequence joins TRBV9 and TRBJ2-7; D may be TRBD1 (5 bases). This CDR3 spans 15 amino acids. CDR1 is SGDLS, CDR2 YYNGEE, per germline. Trimming removed 3 bases at V and 0 bases at J, with 13 bases between. CDR3 protein: CASSADGASSYEQYF. In DNA form, the CDR3 reads TGTGCCAGCAGCGCCGATGGGGCGAGCTCCTACGAGCAGTACTTC.

Ten or more counts support this clonotype. This chain links TRBV4-2 with TRBJ1-3, with D unresolved. In germline, CDR1 is LGHNA, CDR2 YNFKEQ. This CDR3 has 15 residues. Trimming removed 4 bases from V and 0 bases from J, with 10 bases in between. The CDR3 DNA follows: TGTGCCAGCAGCCCAATCCTGAGCTCTGGAAACACCATATATTTT. Its translation is CASSPILSSGNTIYF.

This clonotype was seen ten or more times. This rearrangement joins TRBV14 to TRBJ2-1, with TRBD1 matching over 7 bases. With V trimmed by 4 bases and J by 3 bases, 6 bases remained unmatched. From germline, CDR1 is SGHDN and CDR2 FVKESK. This CDR3 spans 15 amino acids. CDR3 loop: CASSRAGGIYNEQFF. The CDR3 DNA reads as TGTGCCAGCAGCCGAGCAGGGGGTATCTACAATGAGCAGTTCTTC.